A single sample gave rise to the 7 T cell receptor beta chains below, sequenced in a study of blood T cell repertoires in COVID-19. Generated by immunoSEQ multiplex PCR, the TCRdb table keeps only in-frame clones and is missing some. The sample has 450,000 to 500,000 clones, 70% to 90% seen once; the top ten hold 6.5% to 8.5%. The sample comprised PBMCs or T cells enriched from blood (not recorded which). The source of these receptors is a woman in her sixties who had recovered from COVID-19.

The gene calls are TRBV5-6 and TRBJ1-2, with 7 bases lining up with TRBD1. Germline CDR1 is SGHDT and CDR2 is YYEEEE. This CDR3 has 15 residues. Unmatched junction bases numbered 9, after V lost 3 bases and J lost 4 bases. CDR3 DNA sequence: TGTGCCAGCAGCTACGGGGACAGTCGGATCTATGGCTACACCTTC. It encodes CASSYGDSRIYGYTF.

The chain is built from TRBV6-5 and TRBJ1-6; TRBD1 matches 8 bases. Germline trimming cut 6 bases from V and 7 bases from J; bases unmatched to any gene: 8. The CDR3 length is 15 residues. The V gene's germline CDR1 is MNHEY and CDR2 SVGAGI. The CDR3 loop is CASSASGQGNSPLHF. Here the CDR3 DNA reads TGTGCCAGCAGCGCCTCAGGACAGGGAAATTCACCCCTCCACTTT.

This sequence joins TRBV10-1 and TRBJ2-1, with TRBD2 identical over 8 bases. Germline lookup yields CDR1 WNHNN and CDR2 SYGVQD (reference sequence). Germline trimming cut 6 bases from V and 5 bases from J; bases unmatched to any gene: 12. This CDR3 has 16 amino acids. The CDR3 loop is CASSGGARLLDNEQFF. For the CDR3, the DNA is TGCGCCAGCAGCGGGGGGGCCAGGTTATTGGACAATGAGCAGTTCTTC.

V and J are TRBV7-8 and TRBJ2-4, with D possibly being TRBD1 (5 bases). Germline V gives CDR1 SGHVS, CDR2 FQNEAQ. The CDR3 spans 15 residues. Trimming removed 3 bases from V and 4 bases from J, with 13 bases in between. The CDR3 sequence is CASSFQGLGKNIQYF. DNA for the CDR3: TGTGCCAGCAGCTTTCAGGGTTTAGGGAAAAACATTCAGTACTTC.

In the case of this clone: Other DNA sequences of this sample code for an identical CDR3. The chain employs TRBV5-1 and TRBJ1-2; 7 positions match TRBD1. After removal of 0 bases from V and 7 bases from J, the junction contained 3 bases not matched to a gene. Germline CDR1 reads SGHRS; CDR2 reads YFSETQ. This CDR3 contains 13 residues. In DNA form, the CDR3 reads TGCGCCAGCAGCTTGGGACAGGGATCTGGCTACACCTTC. The encoded protein is CASSLGQGSGYTF.

This chain connects TRBV3-1 (or the pseudogene TRBV3-2) to TRBJ2-1; D perhaps matches TRBD1 (6 bases). This CDR3 has 16 amino acids. The V and J ends lost 5 bases and 5 bases respectively, with 19 bases between them. Germline V lookup: CDR1 LGHDT, CDR2 YNNKEL (reference sequence). The CDR3 coding sequence is TGTGCCAGCAGCTCAACGGTACAGGGACCCAACAATGAGCAGTTCTTC. Its translation: CASSSTVQGPNNEQFF.

This chain joins TRBV10-3 and TRBJ2-6, with D possibly TRBD2 on 6 matching bases. This CDR3 is 15 amino acids long. Trimming shortened V by 3 bases and J by 3 bases, and 9 bases separated the two germline ends. Germline CDR1 reads ENHRY; CDR2 reads SYGVKD. The CDR3: CAISDGGYGANVLTF. For the CDR3, the DNA is TGTGCCATCAGTGACGGGGGATATGGGGCCAACGTCCTGACTTTC.